Each of the 9 T cell receptor beta chains below was sequenced from the same sample in a study of beta chain features in type 1 diabetes. Of the isolated RNA, all was reverse transcribed, and so the sequenced material was expressed TCRB transcripts. The method was immunoSEQ multiplex PCR; TCRdb's version includes in-frame clones alone and lacks a portion of them. The table shows roughly 500,000 clones, with approximately 28% occurring only once. The sample consisted of naive CD4+ T cells from blood. The receptors were gathered from a man aged 18 to 29 in good health.

This clone was found a few times. The CDR3 region is CASRSPGINEQFF. DNA of the CDR3: TGTGCCAGCAGGTCTCCGGGAATCAATGAGCAGTTCTTC. V is TRBV6-5 and J is TRBJ2-1; a possible D gene is TRBD2 (5 bases). Per the germline V gene, CDR1 is MNHEY and CDR2 is SVGAGI. V lost 6 bases and J 6 bases, leaving 12 bases between the germline ends. There are 13 residues in the CDR3.

The chain couples TRBV29-1 to TRBJ2-5; 7 positions match TRBD1. The assigned J gene may be wrong: the sequence end matches TRBJ2-7 better. Germline loops: CDR1 SQVTM, CDR2 ANQGSEA. The CDR3 runs 12 residues. DNA for the CDR3: TGCAGCGTTGTAGGGGGCTGGAACGAGCAGTACTTC. Translated, it gives CSVVGGWNEQYF.

This clone was detected a few times. The V and J genes are TRBV9 and TRBJ1-2; D possibly corresponds to TRBD1 (6 bases). The CDR3 sequence is 14 residues long. Trimming removed 0 bases from V and 7 bases from J, with 13 bases in between. The germline gives CDR1 SGDLS, CDR2 YYNGEE. In DNA, the CDR3 is TGTGCCAGCAGCGTAGAACAGGGACCGAGTGGCTACACCTTC. This gives the protein CASSVEQGPSGYTF.

This clone was found a few times. The CDR3 spells CSSGLPAEQYF. The CDR3 coding sequence is TGCAGTTCGGGACTCCCAGCCGAGCAGTACTTC. The chain couples TRBV20-1 to TRBJ2-7; D might be TRBD2 (6 bases). The CDR3 is 11 amino acids. V lost 8 bases and J 6 bases, leaving 14 bases between the germline ends. From germline, CDR1 is DFQATT and CDR2 SNEGSKA (reference sequence).

This chain links TRBV9 with TRBJ2-1; TRBD2 matches at 10 bases. Germline CDR1 and CDR2: SGDLS and YYNGEE. The CDR3 covers 13 residues. J was trimmed by 14 bases and V by 7 bases; bases with no gene match: 12. CDR3 amino acids: CASSSGRAMGKFF. CDR3 bases: TGTGCCAGCTCCAGCGGGAGGGCTATGGGGAAGTTCTTC.

This chain links TRBV7-9 with TRBJ2-1, with 10 bases that match TRBD2. This CDR3 spans 16 amino acids. V gave up 2 bases and J gave up 5 bases; unmatched junction bases: 6. Germline V gives CDR1 SEHNR, CDR2 FQNEAQ (reference sequence). As DNA, the CDR3 is TGTGCCAGCAGCTTACCGGGACTAGCGTCCGACAATGAGCAGTTCTTC. It codes for CASSLPGLASDNEQFF.

The chain has TRBV2 and TRBJ2-1; 10 positions agree with TRBD1. The CDR3 runs to 14 residues. With 4 bases clipped from V and 8 bases from J, the junction kept 5 bases outside the gene matches. Germline-derived CDR1 and CDR2 are SNHLY and FYNNEI. The CDR3, as DNA: TGTGCCAGCAGTGGCCGGGACAGGGGTCATGAGCAGTTCTTC. The encoded protein is CASSGRDRGHEQFF.

The rearrangement joins TRBV29-1 to TRBJ2-3, with D perhaps matching TRBD2 (5 bases). Trimming cost V 6 bases and J 6 bases, with 7 bases left between them. There are 10 residues in the CDR3. Germline V lookup: CDR1 SQVTM, CDR2 ANQGSEA. DNA for the CDR3: TGCAGCGTAACGGGGGATACGCAGTATTTT. The encoded protein is CSVTGDTQYF.

This clone has just a few counts. The chain uses TRBV7-3 and TRBJ2-3; D remains ambiguous. Trimming cost V 1 base and J 0 bases, with 5 bases left between them. Germline values: CDR1 SGHTA, CDR2 FQGTGA. The length of the CDR3 is 14 residues. This chain's CDR3 is CASSLRASTDTQYF. The CDR3 nucleotides are TGTGCCAGCAGCTTAAGGGCTAGCACAGATACGCAGTATTTT.